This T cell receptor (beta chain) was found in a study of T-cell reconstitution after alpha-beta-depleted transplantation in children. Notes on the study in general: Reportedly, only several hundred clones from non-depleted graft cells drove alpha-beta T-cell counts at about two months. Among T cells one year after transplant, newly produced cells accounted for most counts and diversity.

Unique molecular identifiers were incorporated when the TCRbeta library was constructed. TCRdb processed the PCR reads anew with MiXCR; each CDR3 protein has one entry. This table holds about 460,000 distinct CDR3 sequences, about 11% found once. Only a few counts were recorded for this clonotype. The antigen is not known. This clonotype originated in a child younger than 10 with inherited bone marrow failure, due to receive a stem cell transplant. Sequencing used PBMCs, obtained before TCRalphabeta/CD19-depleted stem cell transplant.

CDR3 DNA: TGCGCCACCGGGACTAGCGGAGATACGCAGTATTTT. Translation: CATGTSGDTQYF. The chain is built from TRBV10-1 and TRBJ2-3, with 11 bases fitting TRBD2. Germline V gene sequence: CDR1 WNHNN, CDR2 SYGVQD (reference sequence). The CDR3 runs 12 residues. V shed 10 bases, J shed 5 bases, and the junction held 2 bases outside the gene matches.